This T cell receptor beta chain was observed in a study of T cells in tumors after PD-1 blockade. Overall study: Treatment was either pembrolizumab 200 mg every 3 weeks or cemiplimab 350 mg every 2 weeks.

This CDR3 has 14 amino acids. V trimming: 6 bases; J trimming: 3 bases; junction bases outside the gene matches: 6. Germline V lookup: CDR1 SGHDT, CDR2 YYEEEE. Some clones are missing from TCRdb's copy, which holds only in-frame ones; the method was immunoSEQ multiplex PCR. The data contain roughly 50,000 clones, over 70% of them singletons. This TCR derives from a human donor with basal cell carcinoma. The sequences come from PBMCs, collected before anti-PD-1 treatment. The genes are TRBV5-6 and TRBJ2-7; 10 bases map to TRBD2. Here the CDR3 reads CASNPAGGDYEQYF. For the CDR3, the DNA is TGTGCCAGCAATCCAGCGGGGGGGGACTACGAGCAGTACTTC.